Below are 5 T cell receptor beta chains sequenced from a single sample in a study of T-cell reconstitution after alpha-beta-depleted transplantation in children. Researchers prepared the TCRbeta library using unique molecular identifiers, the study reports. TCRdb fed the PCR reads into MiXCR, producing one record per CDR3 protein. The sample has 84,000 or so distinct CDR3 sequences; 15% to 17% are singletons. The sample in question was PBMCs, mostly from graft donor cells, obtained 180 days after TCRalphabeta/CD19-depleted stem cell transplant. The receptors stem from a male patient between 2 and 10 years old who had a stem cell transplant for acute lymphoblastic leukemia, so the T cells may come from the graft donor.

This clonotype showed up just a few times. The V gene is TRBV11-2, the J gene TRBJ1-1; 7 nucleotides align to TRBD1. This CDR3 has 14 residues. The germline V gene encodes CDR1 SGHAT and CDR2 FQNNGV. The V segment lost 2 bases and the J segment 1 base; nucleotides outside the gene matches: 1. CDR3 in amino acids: CASSLRTGNTEAFF. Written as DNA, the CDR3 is TGTGCCAGCAGCTTAAGGACAGGGAACACTGAAGCTTTCTTT.

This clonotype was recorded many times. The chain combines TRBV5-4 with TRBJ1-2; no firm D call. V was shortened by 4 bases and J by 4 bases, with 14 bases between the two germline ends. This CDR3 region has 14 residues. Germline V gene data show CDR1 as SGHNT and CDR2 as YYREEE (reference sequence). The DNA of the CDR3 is TGTGCCAGCAGCACCGGGGAATACTTCTATGGCTACACCTTC. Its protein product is CASSTGEYFYGYTF.

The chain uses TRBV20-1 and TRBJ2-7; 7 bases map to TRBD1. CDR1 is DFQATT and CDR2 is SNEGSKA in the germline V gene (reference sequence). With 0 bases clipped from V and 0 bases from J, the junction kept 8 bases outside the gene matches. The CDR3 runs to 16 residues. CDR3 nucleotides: TGCAGTGCTAGAGATGCCCAGGGGACAGCCTCCTACGAGCAGTACTTC. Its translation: CSARDAQGTASYEQYF.

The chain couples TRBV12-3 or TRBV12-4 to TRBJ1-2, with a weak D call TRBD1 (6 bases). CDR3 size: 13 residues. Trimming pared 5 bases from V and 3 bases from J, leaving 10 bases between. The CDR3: CASSPTGYYGYTF. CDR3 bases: TGTGCCAGCAGTCCGACAGGTTACTATGGCTACACCTTC.

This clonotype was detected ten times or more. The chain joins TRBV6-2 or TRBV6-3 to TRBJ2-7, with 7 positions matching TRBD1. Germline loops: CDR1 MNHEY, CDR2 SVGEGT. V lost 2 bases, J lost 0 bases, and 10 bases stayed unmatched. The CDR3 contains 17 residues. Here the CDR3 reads CASSYINLGTVSYEQYF. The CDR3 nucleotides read TGTGCCAGCAGTTACATCAATCTTGGGACAGTCTCCTACGAGCAGTACTTC.